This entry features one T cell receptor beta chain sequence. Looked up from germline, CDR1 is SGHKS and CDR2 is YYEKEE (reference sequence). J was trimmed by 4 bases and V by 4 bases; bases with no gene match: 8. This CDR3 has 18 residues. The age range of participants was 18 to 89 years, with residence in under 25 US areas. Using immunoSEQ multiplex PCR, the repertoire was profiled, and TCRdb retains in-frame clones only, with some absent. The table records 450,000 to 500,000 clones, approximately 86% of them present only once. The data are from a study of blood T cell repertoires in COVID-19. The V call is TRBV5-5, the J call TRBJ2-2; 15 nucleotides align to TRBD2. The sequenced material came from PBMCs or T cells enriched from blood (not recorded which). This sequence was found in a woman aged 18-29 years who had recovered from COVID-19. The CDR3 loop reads CASSPRTSGGASTGELFF. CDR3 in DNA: TGTGCCAGCAGCCCCCGGACTAGCGGGGGGGCGAGCACCGGGGAGCTGTTTTTT.